The source of this TCR beta chain is a study of blood T cells in healthy people across ages. The CDR3 is 15 residues long. Germline loops: CDR1 DFQATT, CDR2 SNEGSKA (reference sequence). V lost 6 bases and J lost 1, with 17 bases in between. A second PCR, run for 7 to 11 cycles, used a sample-barcoded 5' primer plus a J-beta primer mix. TCRdb itself ran the 5' RACE reads through MiXCR, one entry per CDR3 protein. The sample has approximately 730,000 distinct CDR3 sequences, 50% to 65% seen once. This chain links TRBV20-1 with TRBJ2-3; D may be TRBD2 (5 bases). The sequencing input was blood. The sequence came from an elderly man in good health. As DNA, the CDR3 is TGCAGTGCGCTTGGATTTGCCGGGGGCACAGATACGCAGTATTTT. It codes for CSALGFAGGTDTQYF.